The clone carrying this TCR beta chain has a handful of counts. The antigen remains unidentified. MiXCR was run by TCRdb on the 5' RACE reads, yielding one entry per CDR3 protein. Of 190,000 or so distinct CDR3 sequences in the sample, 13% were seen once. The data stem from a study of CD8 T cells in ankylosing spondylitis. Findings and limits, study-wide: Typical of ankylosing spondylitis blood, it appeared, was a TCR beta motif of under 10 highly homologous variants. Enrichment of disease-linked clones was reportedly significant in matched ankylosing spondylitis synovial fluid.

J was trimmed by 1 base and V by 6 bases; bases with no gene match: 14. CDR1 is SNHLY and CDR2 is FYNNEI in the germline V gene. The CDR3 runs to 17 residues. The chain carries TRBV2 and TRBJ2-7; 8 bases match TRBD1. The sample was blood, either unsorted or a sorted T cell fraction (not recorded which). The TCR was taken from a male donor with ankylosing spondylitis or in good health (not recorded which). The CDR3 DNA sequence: TGTGCCAGCAGCGGACCTTATGAGACAGGGGCGTCCTACGAGCAGTACTTC. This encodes CASSGPYETGASYEQYF. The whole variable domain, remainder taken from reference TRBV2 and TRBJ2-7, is EPEVTQTPSHQVTQMGQEVILRCVPISNHLYFYWYRQILGQKVEFLVSFYNNEISEKSEIFDDQFSVERPDGSNFTLKIRSTKLEDSAMYFCASSGPYETGASYEQYFGPGTRLTVT.